This TCR beta chain was retrieved from a study of CD4 and CD8 cells across lung adenocarcinoma regions. One entry per CDR3 protein, called by TCRdb with MiXCR from the PCR reads. The sample has roughly 16,000 distinct CDR3 sequences; roughly three fifths are singletons. Germline V gene data show CDR1 as MNHNS and CDR2 as SASEGT. The CDR3 is 14 amino acids. This clonotype was seen a single time. The junction differs from germline at one of its ends, possibly a read error. The V gene is TRBV6-1, the J gene TRBJ2-4; the D is unclear. Sequenced: CD8+ T cells from the center of a lung tumor. The TCR sequence derives from a female donor with lung adenocarcinoma. The CD4 and CD8 labels of this study may be unreliable. DNA of the CDR3: TGTGCCAGCTCGGCGGTGAGAGCCGAAAATATTCAGTATTTC. Translated, it gives CASSAVRAENIQYF.